The 8 T cell receptor beta chains listed next were all sequenced from one sample in a study of low-dose radiotherapy and immunotherapy resistance in tumors. Alpha- and beta-chain coverage of first-strand cDNA came from TRAV- and TRBV-specific primers. Over roughly 19 PCR cycles, TCRs were amplified from a constant-region primer and V-primer adapter. TCRdb re-analysed the reads in MiXCR, keeping a single row per CDR3 protein. The sample lists nearly 60,000 distinct CDR3 sequences; approximately 22% were seen once. Time point described: after trial treatment. The treatment denotes: LDRT plus nivolumab, ipilimumab, low-dose cyclophosphamide and aspirin (RACIN trial). The material sequenced was PBMCs, taken after low-dose radiotherapy plus immunotherapy. Receptors originate from a male donor with prostate cancer.

The chain links TRBV27 to TRBJ2-1; TRBD1 matches at 9 bases. After removal of 2 bases from V and 10 bases from J, the junction contained 6 bases not matched to a gene. Looked up from germline, CDR1 is MNHEY and CDR2 is SMNVEV (reference sequence). The CDR3 is 14 amino acids. The CDR3 region is CASSLNRGPYEQFF. The CDR3 DNA reads as TGTGCCAGCAGTTTAAACAGGGGGCCATACGAGCAGTTCTTC.

This chain joins TRBV4-2 and TRBJ2-7, with 13 bases that match TRBD2. V gave up 0 bases and J gave up 5 bases; unmatched junction bases: 1. The CDR3 runs 15 residues. Per the germline V gene, CDR1 is LGHNA and CDR2 is YNFKEQ. For the CDR3, the DNA is TGTGCCAGCAGCCAAGAGACTAGCGGGAGGAACGAGCAGTACTTC. Amino acid sequence: CASSQETSGRNEQYF.

This clonotype was recorded many times. The junction and the germline gene differ at one end; a read error may be behind it. The chain has TRBV2 and TRBJ1-5; maybe TRBD1 (5 bases). This CDR3 is built from 15 residues. The germline CDR1 and CDR2 sequences are SNHLY and FYNNEI. As DNA, the CDR3 is TGTGCCAGCAGGGAAGCTGACAGCCTCAATCAGCCCCAGCATTTT. Protein sequence: CASREADSLNQPQHF.

On this clonotype itself: One base away lies a much larger clone, so this may be a sequencing read error. The gene calls are TRBV25-1 and TRBJ2-5; either TRBD1 or TRBD2 may fit D (5 bases each). The CDR3 contains 13 residues. Trimming removed 9 bases at V and 6 bases at J, with 17 bases between. CDR1 is MGHDK and CDR2 is SYGVNS in the germline V gene. CDR3 coding DNA: TGTGCCAGGATACAGGAGGATGTAAAGACCCAGTACTTC. It specifies CARIQEDVKTQYF.

Turning to this clonotype: A much larger clone lies a single base off, so this may be a read error. CDR3 nucleotides: TGTGCCAGCAGCTCCGTCCCCCGGATCAGTGGGGACAACCAAGAGACCCAGTACTTC. Protein: CASSSVPRISGDNQETQYF. The genes are TRBV7-2 and TRBJ2-5, with D possibly being TRBD1 (6 bases). The V end was cut by 4 bases, the J end by 0 bases, with 24 bases between. Germline CDR1 and CDR2: SGHTA and FQGNSA. The CDR3 runs to 19 residues. The complete variable domain, with remaining parts taken from reference TRBV7-2 and TRBJ2-5, reads GAGVSQSPSNKVTEKGKDVELRCDPISGHTALYWYRQSLGQGLEFLIYFQGNSAPDKSGLPSDRFSAERTGGSVSTLTIQRTQQEDSAVYLCASSSVPRISGDNQETQYFGPGTRLLVL.

This clonotype is categorized as medium-sized. The chain combines TRBV29-1 with TRBJ1-1, with D maybe TRBD1 (6 bases). CDR3 length: 13 amino acids. Trimming took off 2 bases at V and 4 bases at J, with 11 bases between the two ends. CDR1 is SQVTM and CDR2 is ANQGSEA in the germline V gene. CDR3 sequence (DNA): TGCAGCGTTGAAATAGGGGGGGGCACTGAAGCTTTCTTT. As protein: CSVEIGGGTEAFF.

This clonotype came up many times. The J gene is TRBJ2-7, the V gene TRBV6-2 or TRBV6-3, with D perhaps TRBD1 (5 bases). Germline V gene lookup returns CDR1 MNHEY and CDR2 SVGEGT. Between the trimmed V and J ends, which lost 3 bases and 1 base, there was a span of 16 bases. This CDR3 has 16 residues. The CDR3 sequence: CASSYPLTTVSYEQYF. DNA of the CDR3: TGTGCCAGCAGTTATCCCCTCACGACAGTTTCCTACGAGCAGTACTTC.

This clonotype has at least ten counts. V gene TRBV28 combines with J gene TRBJ2-5, with a weak D call TRBD1 (6 bases). Germline CDR1 and CDR2: MDHEN and SYDVKM. The CDR3 has 13 residues. V was clipped by 4 bases and J by 5 bases, with 11 bases between them. The CDR3 region is CASSSSGEETQYF. The CDR3 region has the DNA TGTGCCAGCAGTTCTTCAGGGGAGGAGACCCAGTACTTC.